The entry that follows covers one T cell receptor beta chain sequence. The germline V gene has CDR1 SQVTM and CDR2 ANQGSEA. After removal of 3 bases from V and 6 bases from J, the junction contained 12 bases not matched to a gene. The CDR3 sequence is 16 residues long. Enrolled through a virtual design, the participants were between roughly 18 and 95 years of age and came from about two dozen US areas. Cohort allocation depended upon clinical history that participants reported. This record belongs to a study of blood T cell repertoires in COVID-19. Study context: The United States, Italy and Spain supplied acute and convalescent COVID-19 samples.

Libraries were prepared by immunoSEQ multiplex PCR; TCRdb keeps only in-frame clonotypes and omits some of them. The sample shows some 240,000 clones, 86% of them seen only once. This clonotype was sampled from a woman in her thirties or forties with acute COVID-19. V gene TRBV29-1 combines with J gene TRBJ1-1, with 11 positions matching TRBD1. The sequenced sample was PBMCs or T cells enriched from blood (not recorded which). The CDR3 sequence: CSVDSWGQGVGAEAFF. The CDR3 DNA is TGCAGCGTTGACTCGTGGGGACAGGGGGTGGGCGCTGAAGCTTTCTTT.